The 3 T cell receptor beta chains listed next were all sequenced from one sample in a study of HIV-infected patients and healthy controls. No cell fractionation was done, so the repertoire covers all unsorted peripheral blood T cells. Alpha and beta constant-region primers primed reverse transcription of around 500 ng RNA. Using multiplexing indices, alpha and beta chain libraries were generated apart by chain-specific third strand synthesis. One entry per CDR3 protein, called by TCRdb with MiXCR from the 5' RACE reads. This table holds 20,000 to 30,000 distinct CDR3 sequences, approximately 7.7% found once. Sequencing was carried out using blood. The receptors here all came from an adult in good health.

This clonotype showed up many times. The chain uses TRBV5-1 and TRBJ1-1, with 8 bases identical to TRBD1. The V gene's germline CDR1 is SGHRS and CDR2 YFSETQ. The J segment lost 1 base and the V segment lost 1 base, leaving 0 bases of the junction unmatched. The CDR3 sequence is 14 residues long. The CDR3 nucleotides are TGCGCCAGCAGCTTGCAGGGGGCGAACACTGAAGCTTTCTTT. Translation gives CASSLQGANTEAFF.

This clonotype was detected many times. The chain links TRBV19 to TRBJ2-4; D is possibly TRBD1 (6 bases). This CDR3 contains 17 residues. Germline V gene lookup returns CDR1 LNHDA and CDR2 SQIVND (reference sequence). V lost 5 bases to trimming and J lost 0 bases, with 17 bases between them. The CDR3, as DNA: TGTGCCAGTAGTCCCCCCTGGACAGCTCTAGCCAAAAACATTCAGTACTTC. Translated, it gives CASSPPWTALAKNIQYF.

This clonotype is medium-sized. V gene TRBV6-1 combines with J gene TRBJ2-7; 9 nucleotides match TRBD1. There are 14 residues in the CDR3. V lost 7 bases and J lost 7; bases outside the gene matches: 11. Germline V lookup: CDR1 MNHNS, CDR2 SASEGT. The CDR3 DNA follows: TGTGCCAGCAACCGAGGGACAGGGTCGGAAGAGCAGTACTTC. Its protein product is CASNRGTGSEEQYF.